A selection of T cell receptor beta chains follows, all from one sample in a study of identical twins. TCRdb analysed the 5' RACE reads with MiXCR anew, one entry per CDR3 protein. This table holds under 350,000 distinct CDR3 sequences, roughly 8.6% found once. This sample was shared with a second study, whose subject was yellow fever vaccine responses in identical twins.

The sample was CD8+ T cells sorted from blood. The receptors derive from a woman between 18 and 29 years old in good health. The CDR3 runs from the conserved cysteine through the conserved F or W. The order of the fields is V gene, J gene, D gene, clone size, CDR3 DNA, CDR3 protein. D genes are given only for firm matches. Rows may omit the clone size; those that give it use once, few, many or a size class.

v_call: TRBV4-1; j_call: TRBJ2-1; d_call: NA; clone_size: many; cdr3_nt: TGCGCCAGCAGCCAAGATGATCCAGGGATCAATGAGCAGTTCTTC; cdr3_aa: CASSQDDPGINEQFF
v_call: TRBV4-3; j_call: TRBJ2-7; d_call: TRBD2; clone_size: many; cdr3_nt: TGCGCCAGCAGCCAAGTGTCCTCAGCGGGGGCCTACGAGCAGTACTTC; cdr3_aa: CASSQVSSAGAYEQYF
v_call: TRBV29-1; j_call: TRBJ2-5; d_call: TRBD2; clone_size: many; cdr3_nt: TGCAGCGTTGATGGGACTAGCGGGGGGCGGTACCAAGAGACCCAGTACTTC; cdr3_aa: CSVDGTSGGRYQETQYF
v_call: TRBV3-1; j_call: TRBJ1-6; d_call: NA; clone_size: many; cdr3_nt: TGTGCCAGCAGCCAGGACGATCATTCACCCCTCCACTTT; cdr3_aa: CASSQDDHSPLHF
v_call: TRBV6-4; j_call: TRBJ2-1; d_call: TRBD1; clone_size: few; cdr3_nt: TGTGCCAGCAGCCCAGCCGGGACAGCCAATGAGCAGTTCTTC; cdr3_aa: CASSPAGTANEQFF
v_call: TRBV7-8; j_call: TRBJ2-5; d_call: TRBD1; clone_size: NA; cdr3_nt: TGTGCCAGCAGCTTAGTGGACAGGGCGACGATCCAAGAGACCCAGTACTTC; cdr3_aa: CASSLVDRATIQETQYF
v_call: TRBV5-1; j_call: TRBJ2-5; d_call: NA; clone_size: few; cdr3_nt: TGCGCCAGCAGCTTGGCCGGGATTCGGGAGACGGTCGGGGAGACCCAGTACTTC; cdr3_aa: CASSLAGIRETVGETQYF
v_call: TRBV20-1; j_call: TRBJ1-1; d_call: NA; clone_size: NA; cdr3_nt: TGCAGTGCCGCCGGGGGGAGAGCCACTGAAGCTTTCTTT; cdr3_aa: CSAAGGRATEAFF
v_call: TRBV3-1; j_call: TRBJ2-1; d_call: NA; clone_size: once; cdr3_nt: TGTGCCTGCTGCCACGAGGACCCTTGCACACAGAATGAGCAGTTCTTC; cdr3_aa: CACCHEDPCTQNEQFF
v_call: TRBV18; j_call: TRBJ2-7; d_call: TRBD1; clone_size: NA; cdr3_nt: TGTGCCAGCTCACCGTTTATAGGTTCCAATCCCGACAGGGCCAAGGACACCTACGAGCAGTACTTC; cdr3_aa: CASSPFIGSNPDRAKDTYEQYF
v_call: TRBV5-1; j_call: TRBJ2-7; d_call: NA; clone_size: many; cdr3_nt: TGCGCCAGCAGCTTGGGACAGTTCTACGAGCAGTACTTC; cdr3_aa: CASSLGQFYEQYF
v_call: TRBV20-1; j_call: TRBJ2-5; d_call: TRBD1; clone_size: few; cdr3_nt: TGCAGTGCTAGGGGGACAGGGGGCGCCGAGACCCAGTACTTC; cdr3_aa: CSARGTGGAETQYF
v_call: TRBV11-1; j_call: TRBJ2-5; d_call: NA; clone_size: NA; cdr3_nt: TGTGCCAGCAGCTCTCCCCGACGACCTGACAAGGGGGGGATAGGGACCCAGTACTTC; cdr3_aa: CASSSPRRPDKGGIGTQYF
v_call: TRBV5-6; j_call: TRBJ2-7; d_call: NA; clone_size: NA; cdr3_nt: TGTGCCAGCAGCGCGGGGAACGGCATCTACGAGCAGTACTTC; cdr3_aa: CASSAGNGIYEQYF
v_call: TRBV11-1; j_call: TRBJ2-7; d_call: NA; clone_size: few; cdr3_nt: TGTGCCAGCAGCTTGGAACGAGTAGGGAACTCCTACGAGCAGTACTTC; cdr3_aa: CASSLERVGNSYEQYF
v_call: TRBV6-4; j_call: TRBJ2-1; d_call: TRBD1; clone_size: NA; cdr3_nt: TGTGCCAGCAGTGACAGGGGACAGGCCTACAATGAGCAGTTCTTC; cdr3_aa: CASSDRGQAYNEQFF
v_call: TRBV11-2; j_call: TRBJ2-1; d_call: NA; clone_size: many; cdr3_nt: TGTGCCAGCAGCTGGGGGGGCTTTGGCAGCTCCTACAATGAGCAGTTCTTC; cdr3_aa: CASSWGGFGSSYNEQFF
v_call: TRBV6-1; j_call: TRBJ2-2; d_call: TRBD1; clone_size: few; cdr3_nt: TGTGCCAGTGCTCTGGGACAGGGGACCGGGGAGCTGTTTTTT; cdr3_aa: CASALGQGTGELFF
v_call: TRBV29-1; j_call: TRBJ2-5; d_call: TRBD1; clone_size: many; cdr3_nt: TGCAGCGCCTCCGGGACAGTTAATCAAGAGACCCAGTACTTC; cdr3_aa: CSASGTVNQETQYF
v_call: TRBV9; j_call: TRBJ2-7; d_call: NA; clone_size: few; cdr3_nt: TGTGCCAGCAGCGTTGACGTGTCCTACGAGCAGTACTTC; cdr3_aa: CASSVDVSYEQYF
v_call: TRBV12-3/TRBV12-4; j_call: TRBJ2-3; d_call: NA; clone_size: few; cdr3_nt: TGTGCCAGCAGTTCGTCAAATTACCCAGATACGCAGTATTTT; cdr3_aa: CASSSSNYPDTQYF
v_call: TRBV27; j_call: TRBJ2-7; d_call: NA; clone_size: NA; cdr3_nt: TGTGCCAGCAGTTTATCGGGGGAGGCAGAGTCCGAGCAGTACTTC; cdr3_aa: CASSLSGEAESEQYF
v_call: TRBV19; j_call: TRBJ2-1; d_call: NA; clone_size: NA; cdr3_nt: TGTGCCAGTAGTATAGCCCCCGGGACGACCAATGAGCAGTTCTTC; cdr3_aa: CASSIAPGTTNEQFF
v_call: TRBV20-1; j_call: TRBJ2-3; d_call: TRBD2; clone_size: NA; cdr3_nt: TGCAGTGCTAGAGTATTCGGGGGAGGGCCGGTTCATACGCAGTATTTT; cdr3_aa: CSARVFGGGPVHTQYF
v_call: TRBV7-9; j_call: TRBJ1-6; d_call: NA; clone_size: many; cdr3_nt: TGTGCCAGCAGCTCCCAAGGGACGGAGTTAAATTCACCCCTCCACTTT; cdr3_aa: CASSSQGTELNSPLHF
v_call: TRBV6-5; j_call: TRBJ2-5; d_call: NA; clone_size: few; cdr3_nt: TGTGCCAGCAGTTATCTGAGTTTAGGCCAAGAGACCCAGTACTTC; cdr3_aa: CASSYLSLGQETQYF
v_call: TRBV6-1; j_call: TRBJ2-1; d_call: TRBD1; clone_size: few; cdr3_nt: TGTGCCAGCAGCCCCGGGACAGGGTATGTCAATGAGCAGTTCTTC; cdr3_aa: CASSPGTGYVNEQFF
v_call: TRBV6-5; j_call: TRBJ2-7; d_call: TRBD1; clone_size: NA; cdr3_nt: TGTGCCAGCAGTTACACCGACAGGGTAGGGGCCTACGAGCAGTACTTC; cdr3_aa: CASSYTDRVGAYEQYF
v_call: TRBV9; j_call: TRBJ2-1; d_call: NA; clone_size: few; cdr3_nt: TGTGCCAGCAGCGTAGTGGCGAGCGGTCTCTACAATGAGCAGTTCTTC; cdr3_aa: CASSVVASGLYNEQFF
v_call: TRBV4-1; j_call: TRBJ2-3; d_call: TRBD2; clone_size: few; cdr3_nt: TGCGCCAGCAGCCAGGATCCCGGACTAGCGGGATACACAGATACGCAGTATTTT; cdr3_aa: CASSQDPGLAGYTDTQYF
v_call: TRBV29-1; j_call: TRBJ2-3; d_call: NA; clone_size: NA; cdr3_nt: TGCAGCGCCACGGACGATTACACAGATACGCAGTATTTT; cdr3_aa: CSATDDYTDTQYF
v_call: TRBV3-1; j_call: TRBJ2-5; d_call: NA; clone_size: NA; cdr3_nt: TGTGCCAGCAGCCAAGATATTCCGGGACCCCAAGAGACCCAGTACTTC; cdr3_aa: CASSQDIPGPQETQYF
v_call: TRBV7-9; j_call: TRBJ1-4; d_call: TRBD1; clone_size: few; cdr3_nt: TGTGCCAGCAGCTCCCTGGACAGGGAGTATGAAAAACTGTTTTTT; cdr3_aa: CASSSLDREYEKLFF
v_call: TRBV29-1; j_call: TRBJ2-5; d_call: NA; clone_size: few; cdr3_nt: TGCAGCGTTGTTACGCCGGATGTAGAGACCCAGTACTTC; cdr3_aa: CSVVTPDVETQYF
v_call: TRBV2; j_call: TRBJ2-1; d_call: NA; clone_size: many; cdr3_nt: TGTGCCAGCAGTTGGATAGAAGAGCAGTTCTTC; cdr3_aa: CASSWIEEQFF
v_call: TRBV2; j_call: TRBJ2-5; d_call: TRBD1; clone_size: NA; cdr3_nt: TGTGCCAGCAGTGATAGGTTGGACAGGGGGAATCGGGAGACCCAGTACTTC; cdr3_aa: CASSDRLDRGNRETQYF
v_call: TRBV7-8; j_call: TRBJ1-1; d_call: NA; clone_size: few; cdr3_nt: TGTGCCAGCAGCTTAGAGAGCGGGACCACTGAAGCTTTCTTT; cdr3_aa: CASSLESGTTEAFF
v_call: TRBV7-9; j_call: TRBJ2-3; d_call: NA; clone_size: NA; cdr3_nt: TGTGCCAGCAGCTTACGGCTAGGGAATACAGATACGCAGTATTTT; cdr3_aa: CASSLRLGNTDTQYF
v_call: TRBV28; j_call: TRBJ1-1; d_call: TRBD1; clone_size: NA; cdr3_nt: TGTGCCAGCAGTCCTTACAGGGGGCGCGTGGACACTGAAGCTTTCTTT; cdr3_aa: CASSPYRGRVDTEAFF